What follows is one T cell receptor beta chain and its context. The target antigen is unknown. Data came from immunoSEQ multiplex PCR; TCRdb stores just in-frame clones and leaves some out. The sample carries 35,000 to 45,000 clones, roughly 80% recorded once. Time point of the sample: week 35, safety follow-up. The study gave 300 ug of mutant IDH1 20-mer peptide per vaccine dose, with topical imiquimod. This sample was taken from a study of a mutant IDH1 vaccine in newly diagnosed glioma. Study context: Visit V12 was conducted at week 35 as the safety follow-up. Visit V13 came later, at week 47.

Overall study findings and caveats: A vaccine-induced immune response developed in roughly 93% of the patients.

This CDR3 spans 17 amino acids. V lost 6 bases and J lost 4; bases outside the gene matches: 10. The V gene's germline CDR1 is SNHLY and CDR2 FYNNEI. This TCR derives from a woman in her forties or fifties with glioma. Here the sequenced sample was PBMCs, taken from a glioma patient whose treatment included an IDH1 peptide vaccine. This sequence joins TRBV2 and TRBJ2-2; 11 bases fit TRBD1. The DNA of the CDR3 is TGTGCCAGCAGCGCGGGGGGGGGACAGGGGGTCACCGGGGAGCTGTTTTTT. This translates into CASSAGGGQGVTGELFF.